What follows is one TCR beta chain and its context. The antigen is not known. The data derive from a study of human T cells and chemical hapten exposure. A single record per CDR3 protein comes from TCRdb applying MiXCR to the RACE reads. Of approximately 57,000 distinct CDR3 sequences listed, around 10% are singletons. Germline assignment: CDR1 MNHEY and CDR2 SVGAGI. Germline trimming cut 5 bases from V and 4 bases from J; bases unmatched to any gene: 3. This CDR3 has 13 residues. Time point specified: pre-sensitization, week 0. Regarding treatment: therapeutic diphenylcyclopropenone sensitization with weekly scalp DPC. Whole-study findings and limits: Significantly more large CDR3 similarity clusters arose among expanded TCRs than among controls. Patch test score rose with PT1 expanded TCRs, significant at 8, 16, 32, not 4. Among TCRs, those above 1 in 1000 frequency were unaffected by DPC sensitization.

Sequences were derived from whole blood, sampled in connection with sensitization to the hapten diphenylcyclopropenone (DPC). This chain links TRBV6-5 with TRBJ1-2; 8 nucleotides align to TRBD1. This sequence originates from a man aged 40-50 years with alopecia areata. Some clones in this sample may be carry-over from other donors' samples. CDR3 region: CASSIQGVYGYTF. The CDR3 bases are TGTGCCAGCAGTATACAGGGGGTCTATGGCTACACCTTC.